This T cell receptor beta chain was retrieved from a study of cytomegalovirus exposure and HLA in healthy donors. A word on this clone: The antigen remains unidentified.

Germline assignment: CDR1 SEHNR and CDR2 FQNEAQ (reference sequence). The V end lost 2 bases, the J end lost 5 bases, and 14 bases lay between the germline ends. This CDR3 region has 15 residues. PCR was performed using 60 Vbeta and 13 Jbeta primers. TCRdb keeps only in-frame clones here, not all; method: immunoSEQ multiplex PCR. The sample has 80,000 to 90,000 clones, roughly 79% seen once. Study observations and caveats: Researchers counted 164 TCR beta chains as cytomegalovirus-associated. The study found most TCR sequences rare, yet found some public TCRs in many donors.

The TCR sequence derives from a young woman in good health and CMV-seronegative. The rearrangement links TRBV7-9 to TRBJ2-3; D possibly corresponds to TRBD2 (6 bases). The sample taken for sequencing was PBMCs. The CDR3 DNA reads TGTGCCAGCAGCTTACGGGGCGGGGAGGTAGATACGCAGTATTTT. Residues: CASSLRGGEVDTQYF.